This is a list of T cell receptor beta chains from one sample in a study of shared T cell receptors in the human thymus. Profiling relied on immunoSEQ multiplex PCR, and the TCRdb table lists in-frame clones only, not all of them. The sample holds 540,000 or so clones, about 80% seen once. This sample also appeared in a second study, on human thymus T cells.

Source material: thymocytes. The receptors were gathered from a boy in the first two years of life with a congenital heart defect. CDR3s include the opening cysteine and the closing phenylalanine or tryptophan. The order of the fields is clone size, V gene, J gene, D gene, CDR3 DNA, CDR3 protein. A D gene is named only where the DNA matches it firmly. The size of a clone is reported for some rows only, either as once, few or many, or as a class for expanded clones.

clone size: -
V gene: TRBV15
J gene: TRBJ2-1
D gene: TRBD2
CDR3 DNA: TGTGCCACCAGCCCCAGCGGGAGTATATATGAGCAGTTCTTC
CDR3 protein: CATSPSGSIYEQFF

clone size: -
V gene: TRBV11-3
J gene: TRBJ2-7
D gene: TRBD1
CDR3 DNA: TGTGCCAGCAGCTTAGGGGCGGGTGGGACAGCCACCTACGAGCAGTACTTC
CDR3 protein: CASSLGAGGTATYEQYF

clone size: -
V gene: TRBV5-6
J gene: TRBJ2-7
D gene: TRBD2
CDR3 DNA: TGTGCCAGCAGCTTGGAGTTAGGTAGCGGGAGAGGTGGTTACGAGCAGTACTTC
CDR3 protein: CASSLELGSGRGGYEQYF

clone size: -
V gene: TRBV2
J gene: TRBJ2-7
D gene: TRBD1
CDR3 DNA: TGTGCCAAAGGACAGGGGTCTTACGAGCAGTACTTC
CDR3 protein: CAKGQGSYEQYF

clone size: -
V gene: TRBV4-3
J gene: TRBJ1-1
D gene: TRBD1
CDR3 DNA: TGCGCCAGCAGCCACCATACAGGGGTGAACACTGAAGCTTTCTTT
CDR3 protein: CASSHHTGVNTEAFF

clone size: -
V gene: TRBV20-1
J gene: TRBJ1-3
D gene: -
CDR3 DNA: TGCAGTGCTTCTCTCGGAAACACCATATATTTT
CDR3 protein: CSASLGNTIYF

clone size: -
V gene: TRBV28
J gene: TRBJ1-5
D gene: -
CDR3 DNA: TGTGCCAGCAGTTCACCCGGACACCGGAGTCAGCCCCAGCATTTT
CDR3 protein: CASSSPGHRSQPQHF

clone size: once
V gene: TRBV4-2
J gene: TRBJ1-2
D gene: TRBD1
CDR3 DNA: TGTGCCAGCAGCCAAGGATCAGGGGGCGCAGGAGGCTACACCTTC
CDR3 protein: CASSQGSGGAGGYTF

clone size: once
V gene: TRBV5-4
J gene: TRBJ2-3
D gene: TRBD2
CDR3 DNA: TGTGCCAGCAGCTTGGGGCTAGCGGGAGAGGGGACAGATACGCAGTATTTT
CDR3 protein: CASSLGLAGEGTDTQYF

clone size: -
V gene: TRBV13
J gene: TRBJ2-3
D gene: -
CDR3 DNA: TGTGCCAGCAACGCCCCAGCGACGAGCACAGATACGCAGTATTTT
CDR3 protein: CASNAPATSTDTQYF

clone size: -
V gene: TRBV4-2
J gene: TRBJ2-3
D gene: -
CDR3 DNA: TGTGCCAGCAGCCAAGAAGGGACTCCCCGCACAGATACGCAGTATTTT
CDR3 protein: CASSQEGTPRTDTQYF

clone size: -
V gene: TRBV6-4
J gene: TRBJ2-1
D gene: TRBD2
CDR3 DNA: TGTGCCAGCAGTCTGGAGCGGGAGGTGAATGAGCAGTTCTTC
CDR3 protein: CASSLEREVNEQFF

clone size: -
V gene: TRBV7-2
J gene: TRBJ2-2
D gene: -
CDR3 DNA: TGTGCCAGCGGTTCGAGCGTTAACACCGGGGAGCTGTTTTTT
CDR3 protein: CASGSSVNTGELFF

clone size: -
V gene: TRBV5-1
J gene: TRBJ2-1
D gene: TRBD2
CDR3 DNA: TGCGCCAGCAGGGTGGTTAGCGGGAGAAGTGGCTACAATGAGCAGTTCTTC
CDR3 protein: CASRVVSGRSGYNEQFF

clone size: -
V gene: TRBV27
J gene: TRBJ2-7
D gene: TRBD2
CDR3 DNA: TGTGCCAGCAGTCGGGGGGGCCGGAGGGCCTACGAGCAGTACTTC
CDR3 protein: CASSRGGRRAYEQYF

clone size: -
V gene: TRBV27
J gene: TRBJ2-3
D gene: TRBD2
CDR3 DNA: TGTGCCAGCAGTTTACCCGTTACCGGGACTAGCGGGAGGTCCTACACAGATACGCAGTATTTT
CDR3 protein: CASSLPVTGTSGRSYTDTQYF